These 14 T cell receptor beta chains originate from one sample sequenced in a study of blood T cells in healthy people across ages. Sample-barcoded 5' priming and a J-beta primer mix drove a second PCR of roughly 7 to 11 cycles. TCRdb re-analysed the 5' RACE reads in MiXCR, keeping a single row per CDR3 protein. Of about 290,000 distinct CDR3 sequences listed, 25% to 30% were seen once; the top ten hold 25% to 30%. Sequencing was performed on blood. These receptors were collected from a woman aged 70-85 years in good health.

The chain recombines TRBV2 with TRBJ2-1, with 7 nucleotides matching TRBD2. Germline CDR1 reads SNHLY; CDR2 reads FYNNEI. The CDR3 is 13 amino acids. Trimming took 6 bases from V and 9 from J; bases not matched to a gene: 8. CDR3 DNA: TGTGCCAGCAGCAAGACTAGCCTGGCTGAGCAGTTCTTC. Translated, it gives CASSKTSLAEQFF.

This rearrangement joins TRBV6-7 to TRBJ2-1; the match to TRBD2 covers 8 bases. TRBV6-7 is designated an ORF whose function remains uncertain. This CDR3 is 15 amino acids long. Losses at the gene ends were 6 bases for V and 2 bases for J; bases not matched to a gene: 6. The chain's CDR3 is CASRGRAGAYNEQFF. Here the CDR3 DNA reads TGTGCCAGCAGGGGACGAGCGGGAGCCTACAATGAGCAGTTCTTC.

CDR3 residues: CASSQGAGSKNIQYF. The CDR3 bases are TGTGCCAGCAGTCAAGGGGCGGGATCCAAAAACATTCAGTACTTC. This chain connects TRBV7-9 to TRBJ2-4; perhaps TRBD2 as D (6 bases). Trimming cost V 6 bases and J 2 bases, with 14 bases left between them. Per the germline V gene, CDR1 is SEHNR and CDR2 is FQNEAQ (reference sequence). CDR3 length: 15 residues.

The V call is TRBV7-2, the J call TRBJ1-1; D ambiguous. The V and J ends lost 3 bases and 3 bases respectively, with 11 bases between them. The CDR3 totals 14 residues. Germline V gives CDR1 SGHTA, CDR2 FQGNSA. CDR3 sequence reads: CASSLRGVDTEAFF. CDR3 in DNA: TGTGCCAGCAGCTTGCGGGGAGTCGACACTGAAGCTTTCTTT.

The table lists this clonotype with many counts. This chain joins TRBV3-1 and TRBJ2-7, with TRBD1 as a possible D gene (6 bases). CDR3 length: 14 residues. The germline gives CDR1 LGHDT, CDR2 YNNKEL (reference sequence). V was clipped by 4 bases and J by 3 bases, with 13 bases between them. The CDR3 sequence is CASSPRDTNYEQYF. The CDR3 DNA follows: TGTGCCAGCAGCCCCCGGGACACAAACTACGAGCAGTACTTC.

The CDR3 region is CASSRSTGNYNEQFF. CDR3 DNA sequence: TGTGCCAGCAGCCGGTCGACAGGCAATTACAATGAGCAGTTCTTC. The chain has TRBV5-5 and TRBJ2-1; possible D gene TRBD1, 6 bases. Per germline, CDR1 SGHKS and CDR2 YYEKEE (reference sequence). The ends were cut back, 4 bases at V and 4 bases at J, with 15 bases in the middle. CDR3 size: 15 residues.

V gene TRBV7-8 combines with J gene TRBJ2-7; D tentatively reads TRBD1 or TRBD2 (5 bases each). Per germline, CDR1 SGHVS and CDR2 FQNEAQ. The CDR3 is 16 amino acids. Trimming left V 1 base short and J 2 bases short, with 15 bases between. CDR3 residues: CASSLVFGGVPYEQYF. CDR3 nucleotides: TGTGCCAGCAGCTTAGTATTTGGGGGAGTCCCCTACGAGCAGTACTTC. The full variable domain, with the rest looked up from reference TRBV7-8 and TRBJ2-7, is GAGVSQSPRYKVAKRGQDVALRCDPISGHVSLFWYQQALGQGPEFLTYFQNEAQLDKSGLPSDRFFAERPEGSVSTLKIQRTQQEDSAVYLCASSLVFGGVPYEQYFGPGTRLTVT.

This clonotype came up a few times. The chain links TRBV12-3 or TRBV12-4 to TRBJ2-3; D possibly corresponds to TRBD1 (6 bases). CDR3 size: 14 residues. Here the CDR3 reads CPPHTGTIKDTQYF. Here the CDR3 DNA reads TGTCCCCCGCATACCGGGACAATCAAAGATACGCAGTATTTT.

This clonotype was recorded at least ten times. A junction end diverges from the germline sequence, so it may reflect a read error. The V gene is TRBV4-1, the J gene TRBJ2-7; tentative D call: TRBD1 (6 bases). This CDR3 is built from 11 residues. Germline CDR1 and CDR2: MGHRA and YSYEKL. CDR3 sequence: CASSLAGQTIF. The CDR3 bases are TGCGCCAGCAGCCTAGCAGGACAGACGATCTTC.

The V and J genes are TRBV7-2 and TRBJ1-4; the D gene is possibly TRBD1 (5 bases). The CDR3 loop spans 13 amino acids. Trimming took off 1 base at V and 10 bases at J, with 10 bases between the two ends. Germline V lookup: CDR1 SGHTA, CDR2 FQGNSA. The CDR3 loop reads CASSLDRGRKLFF. The DNA of the CDR3 is TGTGCCAGCAGCTTAGATCGGGGGAGAAAACTGTTTTTT.

This clonotype was recorded a few times. The chain recombines TRBV7-2 with TRBJ2-1; TRBD2 is a possible D gene (5 bases). Near its end, the DNA agrees better with TRBJ2-7, so the J call may be wrong. The CDR3 sequence is 15 residues long. Germline CDR1 SGHTA, CDR2 FQGNSA. In nucleotides, the CDR3 is TGTGCCAGCAGCCCCCGCCAGCGGACTTCCTACGAGCAGTACTTC. Encoded protein: CASSPRQRTSYEQYF.

The chain carries TRBV5-6 and TRBJ2-4, with TRBD1 identical over 9 bases. The CDR3 sequence is 15 residues long. J gave up 9 bases and V 3 bases, and 10 bases lay outside the gene matches. CDR1 and CDR2 from the germline V gene are SGHDT and YYEEEE. The CDR3 sequence is CASSSADRGAGIQYF. In DNA, the CDR3 is TGTGCCAGCAGCTCCGCCGACAGGGGGGCAGGCATTCAGTACTTC.

The chain combines TRBV20-1 with TRBJ2-5; 13 bases are a match to TRBD2. This CDR3 has 16 residues. In germline, CDR1 is DFQATT, CDR2 SNEGSKA (reference sequence). With 6 bases clipped from V and 2 bases from J, the junction kept 9 bases outside the gene matches. CDR3 in DNA: TGCAGTGCGACACCTCCGGGACTAGCGGGGCAAGAGACCCAGTACTTC. It codes for CSATPPGLAGQETQYF.

This chain links TRBV20-1 with TRBJ1-6; 7 nucleotides match TRBD1. With V trimmed by 2 bases and J by 5 bases, 3 bases remained unmatched. The germline gives CDR1 DFQATT, CDR2 SNEGSKA (reference sequence). This CDR3 is 14 amino acids long. In nucleotides, the CDR3 is TGCAGTGCTAGACCGGGACAGAATAATTCACCCCTCCACTTT. Its protein is CSARPGQNNSPLHF.